What follows are 19 T cell receptor beta chains derived from one specimen sequenced in a study of breast tumors, draining lymph nodes, adjacent tissues. Breast cancer patients provided tissue from their axillary draining lymph nodes. From the multiplex PCR reads, TCRdb called clonotypes with MiXCR, one entry per CDR3 protein. This table has about 180,000 distinct CDR3 sequences, roughly 30% appearing once. Material for sequencing was axillary lymph node tissue. These TCRs come from a female donor with breast cancer. Some clones in this sample may be carry-over from other donors' samples.

The chain employs TRBV11-3 and TRBJ2-4; D unresolved. Looked up from germline, CDR1 is SGHNT and CDR2 is YENEEA. The CDR3 consists of 15 residues. V lost 1 base and J 3 bases, leaving 10 bases between the germline ends. The DNA for the CDR3 is TGTGCCAGCAGCTTAGTTAACACCTGCAAAAACATTCAGTACTTC. Its protein is CASSLVNTCKNIQYF.

This clonotype occurred many times. The rearrangement uses TRBV28 and TRBJ2-3; D gene unclear. This CDR3 has 15 residues. Germline CDR1 MDHEN, CDR2 SYDVKM. Trimming took 3 bases from V and 6 from J, leaving 16 bases between them. The chain's CDR3 is CASSFQSPNPDTQYF. CDR3 sequence (DNA): TGTGCCAGCAGTTTCCAGTCGCCGAACCCGGATACGCAGTATTTT.

A remark on this clonotype: It may be a read error: a sequence one base away is much more abundant. This chain connects TRBV12-3 or TRBV12-4 to TRBJ2-1, with 7 nucleotides matching TRBD2. The CDR3 covers 16 residues. CDR3 nucleotide sequence: TGTGCCAGCACCCTTTGGGGGAGGGCCGGTGACAATGAGCAGCTCTTC. It translates to CASTLWGRAGDNEQLF.

This clonotype turned up a few times. Possible read error: a much larger clone is one base away. The V and J genes are TRBV20-1 and TRBJ1-2; D is unclear. The germline V gene encodes CDR1 DFQATT and CDR2 SNEGSKA (reference sequence). The CDR3 has 12 amino acids. The CDR3 region has the DNA TGCAGTGCTAGAGAAACGGATTATGGCTACGCCTTC. This translates into CSARETDYGYAF.

There are a few counts of this clonotype. Germline is not matched at one junction end, which may reflect a read error. The rearrangement uses TRBV6-5 and TRBJ2-7; 7 nucleotides match TRBD1. This CDR3 region has 17 residues. Germline lookup yields CDR1 MNHEY and CDR2 SVGAGI. The CDR3 DNA sequence: TGTGCCAGCAGTCACTCTGGGACAGCAAGATCCTACTACGAGCAGTACTTC. Translating it yields CASSHSGTARSYYEQYF.

This sequence joins TRBV5-1 and TRBJ2-3; TRBD2 aligns across 7 bases. The CDR3 runs to 13 residues. J was trimmed by 6 bases and V by 0 bases; bases with no gene match: 1. The germline gives CDR1 SGHRS, CDR2 YFSETQ. The CDR3 DNA is TGCGCCAGCAGCTTGGAACTAGCGGATACGCAGTATTTT. It encodes CASSLELADTQYF.

This chain joins TRBV30 and TRBJ1-2; no clear D. Germline assignment: CDR1 GTSNPN and CDR2 SVGIG (reference sequence). Trimming left V 2 bases short and J 5 bases short, with 18 bases between. The CDR3 contains 15 residues. The CDR3 loop is CAWSLDSRRGYGYTF. The DNA of the CDR3 is TGTGCCTGGAGTTTGGACTCCCGGCGAGGATATGGCTACACCTTC.

This clonotype occurred many times. The chain is built from TRBV30 and TRBJ2-7, with TRBD1 identical over 9 bases. The germline CDR1 and CDR2 sequences are GTSNPN and SVGIG (reference sequence). V was clipped by 3 bases and J by 6 bases; unmatched bases: 3. The CDR3 is made up of 12 amino acids. This chain's CDR3 is CAWSGQGFEQYF. In DNA form, the CDR3 reads TGTGCCTGGAGCGGACAGGGGTTCGAGCAGTACTTC.

CDR3 region: CASSPGAARRWVEQFF. DNA of the CDR3: TGTGCCAGCTCACCAGGAGCGGCCAGGCGGTGGGTTGAGCAGTTCTTC. The rearrangement uses TRBV18 and TRBJ2-1; D might be TRBD2 (5 bases). Trimming stripped 2 bases from V and 9 bases from J, with 20 bases between. Germline V lookup: CDR1 KGHSH, CDR2 LQKENI. This CDR3 is 16 amino acids long.

Of note for this clonotype: Possible read error: a much larger clone is one base away. This CDR3 fails to terminate in the conserved phenylalanine or tryptophan, so it likely reflects a read error. The V call is TRBV7-2, the J call TRBJ2-1, with 9 nucleotides matching TRBD2. This CDR3 has 14 amino acids. The J segment lost 8 bases and the V segment lost 3 bases, leaving 5 bases of the junction unmatched. Germline lookup yields CDR1 SGHTA and CDR2 FQGNSA. For the CDR3, the DNA is TGTGCCAGCAGCTTTAGCGGGGGAGGGGATGAGCAGTTCCTC. Its translation: CASSFSGGGDEQFL.

This clonotype was counted many times. The chain has TRBV29-1 and TRBJ1-2, with 11 bases aligning to TRBD1. The CDR3 contains 13 residues. The V gene's germline CDR1 is SQVTM and CDR2 ANQGSEA. J gave up 1 base and V 7 bases, and 2 bases lay outside the gene matches. The CDR3 bases are TGCAGCGGGGGACAGGGGGTTAACTATGGCTACACCTTC. Translation: CSGGQGVNYGYTF. The whole variable domain, filled in from reference TRBV29-1 and TRBJ1-2, reads SAVISQKPSRDICQRGTSLTIQCQVDSQVTMMFWYRQQPGQSLTLIATANQGSEATYESGFVIDKFPISRPNLTFSTLTVSNMSPEDSSIYLCSGGQGVNYGYTFGSGTRLTVV.

Ten or more counts support this clonotype. This sequence joins TRBV5-5 and TRBJ2-7; 13 bases align to TRBD2. The V gene end was trimmed by 3 bases and the J gene end by 4 bases; junction bases not matched to a gene: 4. This CDR3 region has 15 residues. Germline V gene data show CDR1 as SGHKS and CDR2 as YYEKEE (reference sequence). The CDR3 spells CASSSETSGGYEQYF. CDR3 nucleotides: TGTGCCAGCAGCTCGGAGACTAGCGGGGGGTACGAGCAGTACTTC.

The CDR3 nucleotides read TGTGCCAGCAGCCCGGCGCCGGTGAGCTCCTACGAGCAGTACTTC. Translating gives CASSPAPVSSYEQYF. The chain recombines TRBV5-5 with TRBJ2-7; no reliable D call. CDR1 SGHKS and CDR2 YYEKEE come from the germline V gene (reference sequence). The germline V and J ends were trimmed by 4 bases and 0 bases, with 14 bases remaining between them. CDR3 length equals 15 residues.

This clonotype occurred many times. The genes are TRBV30 and TRBJ1-2; no reliable D call. Trimming pared 2 bases from V and 6 bases from J, leaving 13 bases between. This CDR3 has 13 amino acids. In germline, CDR1 is GTSNPN, CDR2 SVGIG (reference sequence). The CDR3: CAWSSGIRNGYTF. CDR3 nucleotides: TGTGCCTGGAGTTCGGGGATCAGAAATGGCTACACCTTC.

Regarding this clonotype: This clone may be a read error of a much larger clone one base away. The V and J genes are TRBV12-3 or TRBV12-4 and TRBJ2-7; a weak D match, TRBD1 (6 bases). Trimming shortened V by 3 bases and J by 0 bases, and 15 bases separated the two germline ends. The CDR3 has 16 residues. In DNA, the CDR3 is TGTGCCAGCAGTTTCAGGGGACCGACAGGCTCCTACGAGCAGTACTTC. Translation: CASSFRGPTGSYEQYF.

This clonotype was seen at least ten times. The rearrangement uses TRBV5-8 and TRBJ2-2, with D unclear. This CDR3 is built from 19 residues. The V end lost 2 bases, the J end lost 6 bases, and 26 bases lay between the germline ends. Germline V gives CDR1 SGHTS, CDR2 YDEGEE. The CDR3 DNA is TGTGCCAGCAGCTTTCCCCCAAACCGAGGACGGAGTGAATCCGGGGAGCTGTTTTTT. The encoded protein is CASSFPPNRGRSESGELFF.

This clonotype appeared a single time. Since a much larger clone is just one base distant, this may be a read error. The chain employs TRBV19 and TRBJ1-2; D gene uncertain. The CDR3 has 16 residues. CDR1 and CDR2 (germline): LNHDA, SQIVND (reference sequence). This CDR3 reads CASSIGLNGVRYGYAF. CDR3 coding DNA: TGTGCCAGTAGTATAGGGCTGAACGGAGTCCGATATGGCTACGCCTTC.

This clonotype has ten or more counts. The chain combines TRBV6-6 with TRBJ2-7, with 13 bases matching TRBD2. Germline-derived CDR1 and CDR2 are MNHNY and SVGAGI (reference sequence). The CDR3 sequence is 15 residues long. V shed 6 bases and J 6 bases; nucleotides not matched to a gene: 8. CDR3 region: CASSRGTSGEVEQYF. In DNA, the CDR3 is TGTGCCAGCAGCCGCGGGACTAGCGGGGAAGTCGAGCAGTACTTC.

This clonotype was recorded at least ten times. The chain joins TRBV5-1 to TRBJ2-1; the D gene is possibly TRBD1 (6 bases). The CDR3 loop spans 15 amino acids. V was pared by 4 bases and J by 4 bases, with 15 bases between. Germline-derived CDR1 and CDR2 are SGHRS and YFSETQ. The CDR3 coding sequence is TGCGCCAGCAGCCGGGACACCCGATCGTACAATGAGCAGTTCTTC. Its translation: CASSRDTRSYNEQFF.